This T cell receptor (beta chain) was observed in a study of shared clonotypes between healthy human individuals. Turning to the study itself: Researchers assigned three CD4 naive, three CD4 memory, two CD8 naive and one CD8 memory plate to each donor. Whole-study findings and limits: Sorted-subset sequencing, rarefaction showed, was incomplete despite large depth. The authors sampled blood alone, and tissue repertoires likely differ.

Cells designated naive CD8 were CD45RO-negative and were positively selected for CCR7, with terminally differentiated effector memory CD45RA+ cells excluded. As concerns this clone: The antigen is not known.

The method was immunoSEQ multiplex PCR; TCRdb's version includes in-frame clones alone and lacks a portion of them. The table has about 700,000 clones, around 90% seen once. The sequenced sample was naive CD8+ T cells sorted from blood. The receptor's source is a man aged 30 to 39 in good health.

CDR3 coding DNA: TGTGCCAGCAGAAAAAGCAGGGTGGAGACCCAGTACTTC. Translated, it gives CASRKSRVETQYF. The chain links TRBV6-4 to TRBJ2-5; a possible D gene is TRBD1 (5 bases). Germline V CDR1 and CDR2: MRHNA, SNTAGT. This CDR3 spans 13 amino acids. The germline V and J ends were trimmed by 6 bases and 5 bases, with 13 bases remaining between them.